A selection of T cell receptor beta chains follows, all from one sample in a study of patients and donors after allogeneic stem cell transplantation. TCRdb re-derived calls from the RT-PCR reads in MiXCR, one entry per CDR3 protein. The profile covers fewer than 2,000 distinct CDR3 sequences, with about a sixth appearing a single time and 55% to 60% taken by the ten largest. Sequencing was performed on blood, either unsorted or a sorted T cell fraction (not recorded which). The origin of the receptors is a human donor who was either an allogeneic HSCT recipient or a stem cell or donor lymphocyte infusion donor (not recorded which). It is not recorded whose cells these are; they may come from a transplant donor. CDR3s include the opening cysteine and the closing phenylalanine or tryptophan. Each record gives: V gene, J gene, clone size, D gene, CDR3 protein, CDR3 DNA. D genes are given only for firm matches. Size values are once, few and many counts, or a class for expanded clones, and some rows have none.

>TRBV5-1|TRBJ2-2|medium-sized|TRBD1
CASSARQGGELFF
TGCGCCAGCAGCGCGCGACAGGGCGGGGAGCTGTTTTTT
>TRBV19|TRBJ1-1|.|TRBD1
CASSTRQGRNTEAFF
TGTGCCAGTAGTACTCGACAGGGGAGGAACACTGAAGCTTTCTTT
>TRBV9|TRBJ1-2|many|TRBD1
CASSPRRGRGYTF
TGTGCCAGCAGCCCCCGTAGGGGGCGCGGCTACACCTTC
>TRBV3-1|TRBJ2-1|.|.
CASSEQESSYNEQFF
TGTGCCAGCAGCGAACAGGAGAGCTCCTACAATGAGCAGTTCTTC
>TRBV6-6|TRBJ1-5|large|TRBD1
CASRSSTGHINQPQHF
TGTGCCAGCAGATCTTCGACAGGGCACATAAATCAGCCCCAGCATTTT
>TRBV27|TRBJ1-1|once|.
CASGEATEAFF
TGTGCCAGCGGTGAGGCGACTGAAGCTTTCTTT
>TRBV9|TRBJ2-6|many|.
CASSEASGANVLTF
TGTGCCAGCAGCGAGGCCTCTGGGGCCAACGTCCTGACTTTC
>TRBV20-1|TRBJ2-7|.|.
CSASVSGGSYEQYF
TGCAGTGCTAGTGTTTCGGGCGGCTCCTACGAGCAGTACTTC
>TRBV7-8|TRBJ1-1|medium-sized|.
CASSPSQVRTEAFF
TGTGCCAGCAGCCCATCACAGGTCCGGACTGAAGCTTTCTTT
>TRBV10-3|TRBJ2-2|many|.
CANRARATGELFF
TGTGCCAACAGAGCCCGTGCTACCGGGGAGCTGTTTTTT
>TRBV5-1|TRBJ1-1|.|.
CASSLSTGRGEAFF
TGCGCCAGCAGCCTATCGACCGGCCGGGGGGAAGCTTTCTTT
>TRBV6-6|TRBJ2-1|few|TRBD2
CASRTRVGLAGGGSYNEQFF
TGTGCCAGCAGGACCCGGGTCGGACTAGCGGGAGGTGGCTCCTACAATGAGCAGTTCTTC
>TRBV7-2|TRBJ1-5|many|.
CASSQTGRGGNQPQHF
TGTGCCAGCAGCCAAACAGGGAGGGGGGGCAATCAGCCCCAGCATTTT
>TRBV28|TRBJ1-5|medium-sized|.
CASSLGRTQHF
TGTGCCAGCAGTTTAGGAAGAACCCAGCATTTT
>TRBV7-2|TRBJ1-4|few|.
CASSLVPETRGAGGLFF
TGTGCCAGCAGCTTAGTCCCGGAGACTCGGGGGGCTGGAGGGCTGTTTTTT